The rows below give T cell receptor beta chains drawn from one sample of a study of molecular identifiers for immune sequencing clone quantification. TCRdb reprocessed the PCR reads via MiXCR and lists one record per CDR3 protein. The table lists about 98,000 distinct CDR3 sequences, under 40% of them singletons. Sequencing was done on a sample of naive CD8+ T cells from blood, with Jurkat cell RNA spiked in. The receptors come from a human donor in good health. Some libraries in this study had Jurkat cell RNA spiked in. CDR3s include the opening cysteine and the closing phenylalanine or tryptophan. Fields, in order: V gene, D gene, clone size, CDR3 length, J gene, CDR3 protein, CDR3 DNA. The D gene is left open where the match is weak. Not all rows give a size; the values are once, few, many and, for expanded clones, a class.

V gene: TRBV19; D gene: TRBD2; clone size: -; CDR3 length: 12; J gene: TRBJ2-3; CDR3 protein: CATSGITDTQYF; CDR3 DNA: TGTGCCACTAGCGGTATCACAGATACGCAGTATTTT
V gene: TRBV20-1; D gene: TRBD2; clone size: few; CDR3 length: 17; J gene: TRBJ2-7; CDR3 protein: CSARDSLIAGSSYEQYF; CDR3 DNA: TGCAGTGCTAGAGATTCCCTAATAGCGGGGAGCTCCTACGAGCAGTACTTC
V gene: TRBV7-2; D gene: -; clone size: once; CDR3 length: 15; J gene: TRBJ2-5; CDR3 protein: CASSLNPMLQETQYF; CDR3 DNA: TGTGCCAGCAGCTTAAATCCGATGCTACAAGAGACCCAGTACTTC
V gene: TRBV11-3; D gene: TRBD2; clone size: few; CDR3 length: 13; J gene: TRBJ2-3; CDR3 protein: CASAGAGPDTQYF; CDR3 DNA: TGTGCCAGCGCTGGAGCGGGACCAGATACGCAGTATTTT
V gene: TRBV5-8; D gene: TRBD2; clone size: -; CDR3 length: 14; J gene: TRBJ2-7; CDR3 protein: CASSRRGRIYEQYF; CDR3 DNA: TGTGCCAGCAGCAGGCGCGGGAGAATTTACGAGCAGTACTTC
V gene: TRBV3-1; D gene: -; clone size: -; CDR3 length: 14; J gene: TRBJ2-7; CDR3 protein: CASSQVNRPYEQYF; CDR3 DNA: TGTGCCAGCAGCCAAGTGAACAGACCCTACGAGCAGTACTTC
V gene: TRBV25-1; D gene: -; clone size: once; CDR3 length: 10; J gene: TRBJ2-5; CDR3 protein: CATLGETQYF; CDR3 DNA: TGTGCCACCCTCGGTGAGACCCAGTACTTC
V gene: TRBV6-5; D gene: -; clone size: -; CDR3 length: 12; J gene: TRBJ2-2; CDR3 protein: CASSLGAGELLF; CDR3 DNA: TGTGCCAGCAGCCTAGGAGCCGGGGAGCTGCTTTTT
V gene: TRBV28; D gene: TRBD2; clone size: many; CDR3 length: 16; J gene: TRBJ2-3; CDR3 protein: CASTHRGSGITDTQYF; CDR3 DNA: TGTGCCAGCACCCACCGCGGTAGCGGGATCACAGATACGCAGTATTTT
V gene: TRBV10-3; D gene: TRBD2; clone size: -; CDR3 length: 14; J gene: TRBJ2-3; CDR3 protein: CAIRTSGNTDTQYF; CDR3 DNA: TGTGCCATCAGGACTAGCGGGAATACAGATACGCAGTATTTT
V gene: TRBV6-2/TRBV6-3; D gene: TRBD2; clone size: few; CDR3 length: 14; J gene: TRBJ2-7; CDR3 protein: CASSRRGGSYEQYF; CDR3 DNA: TGTGCCAGCAGTCGCCGGGGGGGCTCCTACGAGCAGTACTTC
V gene: TRBV7-8; D gene: -; clone size: -; CDR3 length: 18; J gene: TRBJ2-1; CDR3 protein: CASSLIVFGLSSYNEQFF; CDR3 DNA: TGTGCCAGCAGCTTAATCGTCTTCGGATTAAGCTCCTACAATGAGCAGTTCTTC
V gene: TRBV4-3; D gene: TRBD2; clone size: -; CDR3 length: 18; J gene: TRBJ2-3; CDR3 protein: CASSQDAGLVPPADTQNF; CDR3 DNA: TGCGCCAGCAGCCAAGACGCGGGACTAGTCCCCCCCGCAGATACGCAGAATTTT
V gene: TRBV29-1; D gene: TRBD2; clone size: -; CDR3 length: 12; J gene: TRBJ2-1; CDR3 protein: CSVFLAGHEQFF; CDR3 DNA: TGCAGCGTTTTTCTAGCGGGACATGAGCAGTTCTTC
V gene: TRBV6-6; D gene: -; clone size: once; CDR3 length: 12; J gene: TRBJ2-5; CDR3 protein: CALGLPVSTQDF; CDR3 DNA: TGTGCCCTGGGGCTCCCGGTGTCGACCCAGGACTTC
V gene: TRBV2; D gene: -; clone size: -; CDR3 length: 15; J gene: TRBJ2-7; CDR3 protein: CASSEGLGQSYEQYF; CDR3 DNA: TGTGCCAGCAGTGAAGGTTTAGGGCAGTCCTACGAGCAGTACTTC
V gene: TRBV6-5; D gene: -; clone size: -; CDR3 length: 13; J gene: TRBJ2-1; CDR3 protein: CASSYSGVDEQFF; CDR3 DNA: TGTGCCAGCAGTTACTCAGGGGTTGATGAGCAGTTCTTC
V gene: TRBV28; D gene: -; clone size: -; CDR3 length: 16; J gene: TRBJ2-5; CDR3 protein: CASSSLPTSDQVPQYF; CDR3 DNA: TGTGCCAGCAGTTCCCTCCCTACTAGTGACCAAGTGCCCCAGTACTTC
V gene: TRBV11-2; D gene: -; clone size: -; CDR3 length: 16; J gene: TRBJ2-1; CDR3 protein: CASSLGAGFTYNEQFF; CDR3 DNA: TGTGCCAGCAGCTTAGGCGCGGGCTTCACCTACAATGAGCAGTTCTTC
V gene: TRBV5-4; D gene: -; clone size: -; CDR3 length: 15; J gene: TRBJ1-1; CDR3 protein: CASSLFEGMNTEAFF; CDR3 DNA: TGTGCCAGCAGCTTGTTTGAGGGTATGAACACTGAAGCTTTCTTT
V gene: TRBV29-1; D gene: -; clone size: many; CDR3 length: 11; J gene: TRBJ2-1; CDR3 protein: CSVESQYEQFF; CDR3 DNA: TGCAGCGTAGAGAGCCAGTATGAGCAGTTCTTC
V gene: TRBV6-5; D gene: -; clone size: -; CDR3 length: 13; J gene: TRBJ2-1; CDR3 protein: CASGGSTYNEQFF; CDR3 DNA: TGTGCCAGCGGTGGCAGTACCTACAATGAGCAGTTCTTC
V gene: TRBV25-1; D gene: TRBD2; clone size: many; CDR3 length: 14; J gene: TRBJ2-7; CDR3 protein: CASSAGLAGAEQYF; CDR3 DNA: TGTGCCAGCAGTGCGGGACTAGCGGGAGCCGAGCAGTACTTC
V gene: TRBV5-1; D gene: -; clone size: few; CDR3 length: 15; J gene: TRBJ2-3; CDR3 protein: CAIRGTGPNTDTQYF; CDR3 DNA: TGCGCCATAAGGGGCACAGGGCCCAACACAGATACGCAGTATTTT
V gene: TRBV12-3/TRBV12-4; D gene: TRBD2; clone size: many; CDR3 length: 16; J gene: TRBJ2-3; CDR3 protein: CASSSTGGGPTDTQYF; CDR3 DNA: TGTGCCAGCAGTTCGACCGGGGGGGGCCCCACAGATACGCAGTATTTT
V gene: TRBV7-2; D gene: -; clone size: many; CDR3 length: 16; J gene: TRBJ2-3; CDR3 protein: CASSLRGSSSTDTQYF; CDR3 DNA: TGTGCCAGCAGCTTACGGGGCAGTTCTAGCACAGATACGCAGTATTTT
V gene: TRBV7-8; D gene: TRBD2; clone size: -; CDR3 length: 16; J gene: TRBJ2-7; CDR3 protein: CASSLAEGAGVGEQYF; CDR3 DNA: TGTGCCAGCAGCTTAGCGGAGGGAGCGGGAGTGGGGGAGCAGTACTTC
V gene: TRBV7-2; D gene: -; clone size: few; CDR3 length: 15; J gene: TRBJ2-1; CDR3 protein: CASSLSDRPYNEQFF; CDR3 DNA: TGTGCCAGCAGCTTAAGTGACAGACCTTACAATGAGCAGTTCTTC
V gene: TRBV28; D gene: TRBD1; clone size: many; CDR3 length: 12; J gene: TRBJ1-1; CDR3 protein: CASSRTGTEAFF; CDR3 DNA: TGTGCCAGCAGTCGGACAGGGACTGAAGCTTTCTTT